This T cell receptor beta chain was found in a study of T cells in Graves' hyperthyroidism and ophthalmopathy. General study points: Ophthalmopathy was distinguished from stable hyperthyroidism by 13 V-J signatures. Blood held most thyroid clonotypes expanded above 0.001 frequency.

Concerning this clonotype: Its matching antigen is unknown.

Germline V gene sequence: CDR1 GTSNPN, CDR2 SVGIG (reference sequence). V was trimmed by 5 bases and J by 10 bases, leaving 15 bases between them. This CDR3 has 12 amino acids. Amplified TCR beta CDR3 regions came from RNA transcripts. The HTBI set primed first-round TCR CDR3 RT-PCR. TCRdb itself ran the multiplex PCR reads through MiXCR, one entry per CDR3 protein. This table has approximately 210,000 distinct CDR3 sequences, 15% to 20% appearing once. Graves' hyperthyroidism is called stable when ophthalmopathy does not progress within 18 months. These patients, aged 18 to 65, had recently diagnosed hyperthyroidism lasting under 2 months.

The chain carries TRBV30 and TRBJ2-1; perhaps TRBD2 as D (5 bases). Sequenced input: blood. The sequence derives from a man in his forties or fifties with Graves' hyperthyroidism. The CDR3 DNA sequence: TGTGCCTGGGCGGCCCTCTGGGAGGAGCAGTTCTTC. This encodes CAWAALWEEQFF.